The clone carrying this T cell receptor (beta chain) was detected many times. What it recognizes is unknown. Germline values: CDR1 SQVTM, CDR2 ANQGSEA. CDR3 length: 14 amino acids. The V and J ends lost 1 base and 2 bases respectively, with 9 bases between them. These data are taken from a study of neurological immune-mediated disorders. Study-level results: Multiple sclerosis patients had less TCR clonal expansion than even healthy controls, unlike HTLV-1-associated myelopathy.

Time point denoted: technical triplicate 1. As for the cDNA, it was generated by 5'RACE with 10-nucleotide random UMIs. Over 160 million TCR-beta sequences from 15-18 subjects came from every sequencing run. TCRdb re-called the 5' RACE reads through MiXCR, storing one row per CDR3 protein. The sample lists about 38,000 distinct CDR3 sequences, around 10% occurring once. This sequence originates from a man in his fifties or sixties with HTLV-1-associated myelopathy (HAM/TSP). Sequenced: PBMCs. The genes are TRBV29-1 and TRBJ2-1; D is uncertain. CDR3 sequence (DNA): TGCAGCGTTGAAGGCCCTTCACCCTACAATGAGCAGTTCTTC. Protein sequence: CSVEGPSPYNEQFF.